This T cell receptor (beta chain) was captured in a study of blood T cell repertoires in COVID-19. Whole-study context: Samples of COVID-19 (acute and convalescent) were obtained from the United States, Italy and Spain. Sources were T cells, B-cell-depleted T cells, or PBMCs; the material itself was cDNA or gDNA.

This clone has just a few counts. This CDR3 is also generated by other DNA sequences in the sample. Germline V lookup: CDR1 SGHAT, CDR2 FQNNGV. This CDR3 region has 14 residues. Trimming shortened V by 1 base and J by 3 bases, and 7 bases separated the two germline ends. The authors' processing: Scientists estimated how many nucleated cells there were by amplifying reference gene primers. TCRdb keeps only in-frame clones here, not all; method: immunoSEQ multiplex PCR. The DNA was the basis for D and trimming; V, J and clone size are from that table. This sample has some 290,000 clones, with approximately 82% found just once.

The receptor was isolated from a man aged 55 to 70 who had recovered from COVID-19. The rearrangement joins TRBV11-2 to TRBJ1-5; TRBD1 is a possible D gene (6 bases). Input material: peripheral blood. CDR3 coding DNA: TGTGCCAGCAGCTTAGGGACAGTCAATCAGCCCCAGCATTTT. Its translation: CASSLGTVNQPQHF.